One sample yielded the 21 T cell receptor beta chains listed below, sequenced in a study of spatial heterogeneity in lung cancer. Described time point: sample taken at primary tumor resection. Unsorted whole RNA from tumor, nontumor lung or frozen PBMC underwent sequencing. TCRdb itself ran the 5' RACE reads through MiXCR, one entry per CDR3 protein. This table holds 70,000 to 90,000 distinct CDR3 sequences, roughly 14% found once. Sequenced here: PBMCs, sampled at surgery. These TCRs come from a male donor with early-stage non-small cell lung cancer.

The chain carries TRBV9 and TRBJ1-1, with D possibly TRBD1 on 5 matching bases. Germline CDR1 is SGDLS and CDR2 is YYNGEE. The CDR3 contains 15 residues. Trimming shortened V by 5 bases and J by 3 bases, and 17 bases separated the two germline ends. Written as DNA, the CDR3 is TGTGCCAGCAGGCCAACCGGAAGAGGGGACACTGAAGCTTTCTTT. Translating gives CASRPTGRGDTEAFF.

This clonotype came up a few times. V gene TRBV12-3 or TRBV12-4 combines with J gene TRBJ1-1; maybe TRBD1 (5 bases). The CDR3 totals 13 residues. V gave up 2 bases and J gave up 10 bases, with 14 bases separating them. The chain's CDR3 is CASSLKGDVAAFF. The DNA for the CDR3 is TGTGCCAGCAGTTTAAAAGGGGACGTTGCAGCTTTCTTT.

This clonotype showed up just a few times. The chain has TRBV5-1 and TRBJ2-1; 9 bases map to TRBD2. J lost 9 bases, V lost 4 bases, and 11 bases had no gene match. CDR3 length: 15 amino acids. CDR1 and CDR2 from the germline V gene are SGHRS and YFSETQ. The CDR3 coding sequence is TGCGCCAGCAGCCAGGGAATGGCGGGAGGGGTTGAGCAGTTCTTC. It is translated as CASSQGMAGGVEQFF.

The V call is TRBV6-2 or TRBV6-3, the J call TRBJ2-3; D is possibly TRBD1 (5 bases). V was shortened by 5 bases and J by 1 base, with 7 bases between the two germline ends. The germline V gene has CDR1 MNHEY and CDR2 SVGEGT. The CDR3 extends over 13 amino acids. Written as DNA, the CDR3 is TGTGCCAGCAGTGAACAGGGCACAGATACGCAGTATTTT. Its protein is CASSEQGTDTQYF.

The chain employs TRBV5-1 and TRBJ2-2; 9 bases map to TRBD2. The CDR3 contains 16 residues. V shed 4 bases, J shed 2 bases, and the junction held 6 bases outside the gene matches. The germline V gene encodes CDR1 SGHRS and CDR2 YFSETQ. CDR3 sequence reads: CASSAGLAGNTGELFF. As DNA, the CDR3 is TGCGCCAGCAGCGCCGGGCTAGCGGGAAACACCGGGGAGCTGTTTTTT. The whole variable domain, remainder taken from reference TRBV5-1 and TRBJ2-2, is KAGVTQTPRYLIKTRGQQVTLSCSPISGHRSVSWYQQTPGQGLQFLFEYFSETQRNKGNFPGRFSGRQFSNSRSEMNVSTLELGDSALYLCASSAGLAGNTGELFFGEGSRLTVL.

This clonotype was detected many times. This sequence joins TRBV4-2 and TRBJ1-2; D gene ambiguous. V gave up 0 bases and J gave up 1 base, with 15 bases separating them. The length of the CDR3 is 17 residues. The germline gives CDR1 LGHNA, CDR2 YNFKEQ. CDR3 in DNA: TGTGCCAGCAGCCAAGATCCAAACGGGGTCTTTAACTATGGCTACACCTTC. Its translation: CASSQDPNGVFNYGYTF.

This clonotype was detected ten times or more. The chain's CDR3 is CASRTGQGLSTEAFF. For the CDR3, the DNA is TGTGCCAGTAGGACGGGACAGGGGTTGAGCACTGAAGCTTTCTTT. The rearrangement uses TRBV19 and TRBJ1-1; 10 bases are shared with TRBD1. Trimming removed 6 bases from V and 4 bases from J; junction bases left unmatched: 8. The CDR3 covers 15 residues. Per the germline V gene, CDR1 is LNHDA and CDR2 is SQIVND (reference sequence).

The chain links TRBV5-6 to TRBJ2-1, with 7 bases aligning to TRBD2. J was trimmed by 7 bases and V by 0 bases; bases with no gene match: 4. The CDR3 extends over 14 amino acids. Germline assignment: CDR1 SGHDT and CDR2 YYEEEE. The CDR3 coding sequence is TGTGCCAGCAGCTTGGAACTAGCGTGGAATGAGCAGTTCTTC. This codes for CASSLELAWNEQFF.

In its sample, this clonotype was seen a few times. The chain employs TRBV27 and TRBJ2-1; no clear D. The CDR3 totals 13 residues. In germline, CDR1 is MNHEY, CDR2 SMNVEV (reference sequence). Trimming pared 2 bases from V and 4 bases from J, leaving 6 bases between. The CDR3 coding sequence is TGTGCCAGCAGTTTAGCCAAATACAATGAGCAGTTCTTC. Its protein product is CASSLAKYNEQFF.

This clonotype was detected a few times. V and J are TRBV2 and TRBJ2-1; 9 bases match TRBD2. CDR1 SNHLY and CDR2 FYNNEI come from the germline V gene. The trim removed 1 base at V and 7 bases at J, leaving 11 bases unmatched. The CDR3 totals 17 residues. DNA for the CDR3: TGTGCCAGCAGTGAAGGACCTGGGCTAGCGGGATTTAATGAGCAGTTCTTC. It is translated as CASSEGPGLAGFNEQFF. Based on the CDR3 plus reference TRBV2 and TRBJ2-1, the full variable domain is EPEVTQTPSHQVTQMGQEVILRCVPISNHLYFYWYRQILGQKVEFLVSFYNNEISEKSEIFDDQFSVERPDGSNFTLKIRSTKLEDSAMYFCASSEGPGLAGFNEQFFGPGTRLTVL.

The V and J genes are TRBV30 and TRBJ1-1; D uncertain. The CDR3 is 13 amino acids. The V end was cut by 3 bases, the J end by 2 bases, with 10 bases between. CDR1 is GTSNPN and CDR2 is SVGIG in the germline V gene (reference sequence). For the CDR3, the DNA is TGTGCCTGGAGCCCACGGCATAACACTGAAGCTTTCTTT. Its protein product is CAWSPRHNTEAFF.

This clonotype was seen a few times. The CDR3 nucleotides are TGCGCCAGAAGCCCCCCCGGGACTTTGAACACTGAAGCTTTCTTT. Protein sequence: CARSPPGTLNTEAFF. The chain carries TRBV5-1 and TRBJ1-1, with D possibly TRBD1 on 5 matching bases. Germline V gives CDR1 SGHRS, CDR2 YFSETQ. The CDR3 totals 15 residues. Trimming took off 8 bases at V and 0 bases at J, with 17 bases between the two ends.

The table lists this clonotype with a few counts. For the CDR3, the DNA is TGTGCCAGCAGCTTAGGGGCAGGGGGTCAGCCCCAGCATTTT. Protein product: CASSLGAGGQPQHF. The chain has TRBV7-2 and TRBJ1-5; 7 nucleotides agree with TRBD1. V lost 1 base, J lost 6 bases, and 3 bases stayed unmatched. CDR1 is SGHTA, CDR2 FQGNSA, per germline. CDR3 length: 14 residues.

CDR3 sequence reads: CASSLMSTNEKLFF. The DNA for the CDR3 is TGTGCCAGCAGTTTAATGTCAACTAATGAAAAACTGTTTTTT. This chain connects TRBV27 to TRBJ1-4, with D uncertain. V was trimmed by 2 bases and J by 0 bases, leaving 4 bases between them. The CDR3 is 14 amino acids. Germline loops: CDR1 MNHEY, CDR2 SMNVEV (reference sequence).

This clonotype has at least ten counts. Here the CDR3 DNA reads TGTGCCAGCAGTAGGGCTAGCGGGAGTGAGGAGCAGTACTTC. Protein sequence: CASSRASGSEEQYF. The chain links TRBV5-4 to TRBJ2-7, with 10 bases identical to TRBD2. The CDR3 contains 14 residues. CDR1 is SGHNT and CDR2 is YYREEE in the germline V gene (reference sequence). After removal of 5 bases from V and 7 bases from J, the junction contained 9 bases not matched to a gene.

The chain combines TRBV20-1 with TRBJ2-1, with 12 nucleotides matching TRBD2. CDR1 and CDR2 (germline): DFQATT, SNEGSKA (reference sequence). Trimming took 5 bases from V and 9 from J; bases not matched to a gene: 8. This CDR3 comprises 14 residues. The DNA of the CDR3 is TGCAGTGCTCGCCGACTAGCGGGAGCTGGTGAGCAGTTCTTC. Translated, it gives CSARRLAGAGEQFF.

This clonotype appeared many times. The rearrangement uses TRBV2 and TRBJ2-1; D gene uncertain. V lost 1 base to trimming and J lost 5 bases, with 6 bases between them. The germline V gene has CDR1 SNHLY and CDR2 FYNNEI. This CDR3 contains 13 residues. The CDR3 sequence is CASSEVRNNEQFF. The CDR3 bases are TGTGCCAGCAGTGAAGTCCGAAACAATGAGCAGTTCTTC.

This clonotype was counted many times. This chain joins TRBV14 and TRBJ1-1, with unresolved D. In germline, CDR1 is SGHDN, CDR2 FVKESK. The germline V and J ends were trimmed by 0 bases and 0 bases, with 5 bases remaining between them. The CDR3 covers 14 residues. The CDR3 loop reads CASSQDRMNTEAFF. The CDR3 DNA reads TGTGCCAGCAGCCAAGACCGAATGAACACTGAAGCTTTCTTT.

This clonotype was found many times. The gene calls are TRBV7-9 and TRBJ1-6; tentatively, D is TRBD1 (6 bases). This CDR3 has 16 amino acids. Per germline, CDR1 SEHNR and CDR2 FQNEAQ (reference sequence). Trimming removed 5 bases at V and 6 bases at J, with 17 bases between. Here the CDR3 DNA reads TGTGCCAGCAGCCATCAGGGACGGGGGCTTAATTCACCCCTCCACTTT. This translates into CASSHQGRGLNSPLHF.

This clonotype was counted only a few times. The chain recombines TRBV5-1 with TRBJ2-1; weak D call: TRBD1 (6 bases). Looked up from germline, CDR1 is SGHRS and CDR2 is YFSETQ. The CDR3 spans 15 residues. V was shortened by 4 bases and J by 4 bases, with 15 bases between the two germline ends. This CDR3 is CASSHAGDRYNEQFF. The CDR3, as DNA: TGCGCCAGCAGCCATGCCGGCGACAGGTACAATGAGCAGTTCTTC.

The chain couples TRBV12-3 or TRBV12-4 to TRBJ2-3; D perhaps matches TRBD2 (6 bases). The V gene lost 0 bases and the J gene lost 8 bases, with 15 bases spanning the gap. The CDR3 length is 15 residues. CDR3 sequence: CASSLAHGSEATQYF. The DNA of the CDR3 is TGTGCCAGCAGTTTAGCGCACGGGAGTGAGGCTACGCAGTATTTT.